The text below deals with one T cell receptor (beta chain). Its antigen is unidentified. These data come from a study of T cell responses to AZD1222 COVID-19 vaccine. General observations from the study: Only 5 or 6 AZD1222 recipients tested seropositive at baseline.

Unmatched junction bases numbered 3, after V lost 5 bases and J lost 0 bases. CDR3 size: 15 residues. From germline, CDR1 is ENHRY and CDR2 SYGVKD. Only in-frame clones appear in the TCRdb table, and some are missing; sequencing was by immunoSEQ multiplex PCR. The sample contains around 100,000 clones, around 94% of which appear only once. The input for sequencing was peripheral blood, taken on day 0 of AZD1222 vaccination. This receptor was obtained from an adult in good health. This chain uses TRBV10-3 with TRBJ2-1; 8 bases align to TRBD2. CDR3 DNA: TGTGCCATCAGTCAGCGGGAGAGCTCCTACAATGAGCAGTTCTTC. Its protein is CAISQRESSYNEQFF.